This note documents a single TCR beta chain sequence. Its antigen is undetermined. Looked up from germline, CDR1 is SQVTM and CDR2 is ANQGSEA. The CDR3 is made up of 12 amino acids. This sample was taken from a study of CXCR3-negative and CXCR3-positive naive CD8 T cells. TRB cDNA libraries were made by UMI-labeled 5' RACE. TCRdb reprocessed the 5' RACE reads, with one entry per CDR3 protein and no DNA. This table holds over 100,000 distinct CDR3 sequences. Findings of the study overall: Memory CD8+ cells showed much lower diversity, while both naive subsets were comparably high. For CXCR3-positive naive cells, TRB CDR3s were more hydrophobic than those of CXCR3-negative naive cells. The TRBV-TRBJ usage of naive CXCR3-negative and CXCR3-positive cells was similar, but that of memory cells differed.

The chain carries TRBV29-1 and TRBJ2-2. This sequence was found in a human donor in good health. Some clones in this sample may be carry-over from other donors' samples. Material: naive CXCR3+ CD8+ T cells from blood. Subset reported: CD45RO-CCR7+CD27+CD95- naive CD8+ T cells expressing CXCR3 (TNR3+). The CDR3 here is CSVVLHTGELFF.